Presented here are 31 T cell receptor beta chains from one specimen sequenced in a study of blood T cells in healthy people across ages. Alongside a J-beta primer mix, a sample-barcoded 5' primer served in a second PCR lasting about 7 to 12 cycles. TCRdb analysed the 5' RACE reads with MiXCR anew, one entry per CDR3 protein. The repertoire holds about 600,000 distinct CDR3 sequences, with roughly 48% as singletons. The sample was blood. The receptors stem from an elderly man in good health.

The chain employs TRBV4-2 and TRBJ2-3, with 14 bases fitting TRBD2. CDR3 length equals 19 residues. Trimming cost V 4 bases and J 3 bases; bases outside gene matches: 12. Germline CDR1 is LGHNA and CDR2 is YNFKEQ. The CDR3 DNA reads as TGTGCCAGCAGCCCCAGAGGGGGACTAGCGGGAGTCGGGACAGATACGCAGTATTTT. This encodes CASSPRGGLAGVGTDTQYF.

J is TRBJ2-5 and V is TRBV7-9, with D tentatively TRBD2 (5 bases). The CDR3 is 17 amino acids. Germline values: CDR1 SEHNR, CDR2 FQNEAQ (reference sequence). V lost 4 bases and J 2 bases, leaving 20 bases between the germline ends. The CDR3 DNA is TGTGCCAGCAGCTCCTACACTCATACAACGGGGCAAGAGACCCAGTACTTC. Protein product: CASSSYTHTTGQETQYF.

Remarks on this clonotype: The junction differs from germline at one of its ends, possibly a read error. The genes are TRBV9 and TRBJ1-2; tentative D call: TRBD1 (5 bases). Germline V gene lookup returns CDR1 SGDLS and CDR2 YYNGEE. This CDR3 has 14 amino acids. CDR3 sequence reads: CASSVGQVQYGYTF. The CDR3 region has the DNA TGCGCCAGCAGCGTAGGACAAGTCCAATATGGCTACACCTTC.

The CDR3 sequence: CSARTAGGRTGTQYF. CDR3 coding DNA: TGCAGTGCTAGAACCGCGGGAGGGCGCACGGGGACCCAGTACTTC. V gene TRBV20-1 combines with J gene TRBJ2-7; 9 bases are shared with TRBD2. The tail of the sequence fits TRBJ2-5 better, so the J call may be wrong. Germline V gene data show CDR1 as DFQATT and CDR2 as SNEGSKA (reference sequence). CDR3 length equals 15 residues.

V usage is TRBV20-1 and J usage is TRBJ2-1, with 9 bases that match TRBD2. The CDR3 consists of 14 residues. Trimming removed 3 bases from V and 4 bases from J; junction bases left unmatched: 4. From germline, CDR1 is DFQATT and CDR2 SNEGSKA (reference sequence). Here the CDR3 reads CSASFAGGYNEQFF. CDR3 DNA: TGCAGTGCTAGTTTTGCGGGGGGGTACAATGAGCAGTTCTTC.

The chain couples TRBV21-1 to TRBJ2-7; TRBD1 is the table's D call and was not checked against the DNA. TRBV21-1 is assigned pseudogene status. CDR3 length: 14 amino acids. The CDR3 region is CASSKGDHGAEQYF. The CDR3 nucleotides read TGTGCCAGCAGCAAAGGGGATCATGGGGCCGAGCAGTACTTC.

This clonotype showed up just a few times. The rearrangement uses TRBV5-1 and TRBJ2-1, with TRBD2 matching 7 bases. The CDR3 extends over 16 amino acids. Germline CDR1 and CDR2: SGHRS and YFSETQ. Losses at the gene ends were 4 bases for V and 3 bases for J; bases not matched to a gene: 10. Here the CDR3 reads CASSLAGGSFYNEQFF. CDR3 sequence (DNA): TGCGCCAGCAGCCTCGCAGGCGGGAGTTTCTACAATGAGCAGTTCTTC. The full variable domain, in which reference TRBV5-1 and TRBJ2-1 provide the parts outside the CDR3, is KAGVTQTPRYLIKTRGQQVTLSCSPISGHRSVSWYQQTPGQGLQFLFEYFSETQRNKGNFPGRFSGRQFSNSRSEMNVSTLELGDSALYLCASSLAGGSFYNEQFFGPGTRLTVL.

The chain employs TRBV20-1 and TRBJ1-2; 8 bases map to TRBD1. CDR3 length equals 13 residues. Germline V lookup: CDR1 DFQATT, CDR2 SNEGSKA (reference sequence). V trimming: 3 bases; J trimming: 7 bases; junction bases outside the gene matches: 7. The CDR3 DNA sequence: TGCAGTGCTAGTGATGCAGGGGGCAGTGGCTACACCTTC. Residues: CSASDAGGSGYTF.

This clonotype was detected many times. The CDR3 protein is CASSPRGVGVYEQYF. In DNA, the CDR3 is TGTGCCAGCAGCCCACGGGGCGTGGGAGTCTACGAGCAGTACTTC. V and J are TRBV6-6 and TRBJ2-7, with D perhaps given as TRBD1 or TRBD2 (5 bases each). Germline lookup yields CDR1 MNHNY and CDR2 SVGAGI (reference sequence). V lost 6 bases to trimming and J lost 3 bases, with 18 bases between them. The CDR3 spans 15 residues.

This clonotype has a count of ten or more. The rearrangement joins TRBV6-6 to TRBJ2-1; possible D gene TRBD1, 6 bases. V shed 5 bases and J shed 3 bases, with 17 bases lying between them. The CDR3 is 16 residues long. Germline CDR1 reads MNHNY; CDR2 reads SVGAGI (reference sequence). The DNA for the CDR3 is TGTGCCAGCAGTACAGACATCACACAGGGCTACAATGAGCAGTTCTTC. Translation gives CASSTDITQGYNEQFF.

The chain recombines TRBV20-1 with TRBJ2-5; no firm D call. This CDR3 spans 14 amino acids. Germline CDR1 DFQATT, CDR2 SNEGSKA (reference sequence). Trimming left V 0 bases short and J 4 bases short, with 12 bases between. CDR3 sequence (DNA): TGCAGTGCTAGAGATGTTCTGGTAGTAGAGACCCAGTACTTC. It yields the protein CSARDVLVVETQYF.

The J gene is TRBJ2-2, the V gene TRBV25-1; 11 bases agree with TRBD2. CDR1 and CDR2 from the germline V gene are MGHDK and SYGVNS. The V segment lost 5 bases and the J segment 3 bases; nucleotides outside the gene matches: 5. CDR3 length equals 16 residues. The CDR3 sequence: CASSRLLAGDTGELFF. CDR3 DNA sequence: TGTGCCAGCAGTAGACTACTAGCGGGAGACACCGGGGAGCTGTTTTTT. The variable domain in full, completed from reference TRBV25-1 and TRBJ2-2, reads EADIYQTPRYLVIGTGKKITLECSQTMGHDKMYWYQQDPGMELHLIHYSYGVNSTEKGDLSSESTVSRIRTEHFPLTLESARPSHTSQYLCASSRLLAGDTGELFFGEGSRLTVL.

This clonotype was observed a few times. The V gene is TRBV10-3, the J gene TRBJ1-2; no clear D gene. CDR3 length: 12 residues. From germline, CDR1 is ENHRY and CDR2 SYGVKD. Deletions cut 6 bases from V and 5 bases from J, with 10 bases between. CDR3 loop: CAISAGAYGYTF. The CDR3 region has the DNA TGTGCCATCAGCGCGGGAGCTTATGGCTACACCTTC.

This clonotype has a handful of counts. V is TRBV6-4 and J is TRBJ1-6; D remains unclear. Germline CDR1 MRHNA, CDR2 SNTAGT. V was shortened by 2 bases and J by 8 bases, with 13 bases between the two germline ends. This CDR3 region has 15 residues. The CDR3 nucleotides read TGTGCCAGCAGTGACGATCACGGGAGAGATTCACCCCTCCACTTT. This sequence encodes CASSDDHGRDSPLHF.

V usage is TRBV10-3 and J usage is TRBJ2-4; D perhaps matches TRBD2 (7 bases). The J call could be wrong; TRBJ2-7 is a better fit for the DNA end. The CDR3 has 13 residues. CDR1 and CDR2 (germline): ENHRY, SYGVKD. The CDR3 sequence: CAIRGGGRFEQYF. CDR3 DNA: TGTGCCATCCGAGGGGGGGGCCGATTCGAGCAGTACTTC.

On this clonotype itself: One junction end does not reproduce the germline sequence, and a read error may be involved. The CDR3 here is CSAARGGRGSYGCTF. Written as DNA, the CDR3 is TGCAGTGCTGCCAGAGGGGGGCGGGGTAGCTATGGCTGCACCTTC. This chain links TRBV20-1 with TRBJ1-2; a weak D match, TRBD1 (6 bases). The CDR3 length is 15 residues. Looked up from germline, CDR1 is DFQATT and CDR2 is SNEGSKA (reference sequence).

The V call is TRBV20-1, the J call TRBJ1-2, with 10 bases identical to TRBD1. The V gene's germline CDR1 is DFQATT and CDR2 SNEGSKA (reference sequence). This CDR3 has 12 residues. V shed 6 bases and J 5 bases; nucleotides not matched to a gene: 3. The CDR3 coding sequence is TGCAGTGCCCGGGGACAGGGGTATGGCTACACCTTC. Amino acids: CSARGQGYGYTF.

The CDR3 bases are TGTGCCAGCAGCTTTACAGGGGGCGGCCCCTACGAGCAGTACTTC. Translated, it gives CASSFTGGGPYEQYF. The V gene is TRBV7-2, the J gene TRBJ2-7; 9 bases match TRBD1. In germline, CDR1 is SGHTA, CDR2 FQGNSA. The V gene end was trimmed by 3 bases and the J gene end by 2 bases; junction bases not matched to a gene: 5. The CDR3 runs 15 residues.

This clonotype has a handful of counts. The V gene is TRBV29-1, the J gene TRBJ1-2; TRBD1 matches at 9 bases. The germline V gene encodes CDR1 SQVTM and CDR2 ANQGSEA. The CDR3 is 12 residues long. Germline trimming cut 7 bases from V and 7 bases from J; bases unmatched to any gene: 7. The DNA for the CDR3 is TGCAGCGCCGAGACAGGGGGAGGTGGCTACACCTTC. Protein sequence: CSAETGGGGYTF.

For this clonotype: This sequence may be a read error, since a much larger clone differs from it by one base. V gene TRBV7-2 combines with J gene TRBJ1-1; 7 bases align to TRBD1. V was pared by 3 bases and J by 1 base, with 2 bases of the junction left unmatched. This CDR3 comprises 14 residues. The germline V gene has CDR1 SGHTA and CDR2 FQGNSA. DNA of the CDR3: TGTGCCAGCAGCTTCGGACAGGCGAACACTGAAGCTTTCTTT. Translation: CASSFGQANTEAFF.

This clonotype showed up just a few times. The J gene is TRBJ2-1, the V gene TRBV6-2 or TRBV6-3; the D gene is possibly TRBD2 (5 bases). Germline CDR1 and CDR2: MNHEY and SVGEGT. This CDR3 contains 16 residues. Trimming took 5 bases from V and 0 from J, leaving 14 bases between them. CDR3 DNA: TGTGCCAGCAGTCCAATGGGGAGCCGCTCCTACAATGAGCAGTTCTTC. It codes for CASSPMGSRSYNEQFF.

This clonotype was found a few times. This chain links TRBV18 with TRBJ1-6; maybe TRBD1 (6 bases). The length of the CDR3 is 15 residues. V lost 2 bases and J lost 5, with 10 bases in between. Germline assignment: CDR1 KGHSH and CDR2 LQKENI. The CDR3 region is CASSPDRDNNSPLHF. The CDR3 coding sequence is TGTGCCAGCTCACCAGACCGGGACAATAATTCACCCCTCCACTTT.

The rearrangement links TRBV6-2 or TRBV6-3 to TRBJ1-2; the D is unclear. There are 15 residues in the CDR3. CDR1 MNHEY and CDR2 SVGEGT come from the germline V gene. V shed 0 bases and J shed 4 bases, with 12 bases lying between them. The CDR3 nucleotides are TGTGCCAGCAGTTACTCTTCCGGTTCGAGCTATGGCTACACCTTC. This gives the protein CASSYSSGSSYGYTF.

This clonotype was observed a handful of times. The chain uses TRBV28 and TRBJ2-7; no firm D call. The germline V and J ends were trimmed by 3 bases and 6 bases, with 3 bases remaining between them. This CDR3 spans 10 amino acids. Per the germline V gene, CDR1 is MDHEN and CDR2 is SYDVKM. The DNA of the CDR3 is TGTGCCAGCAGTTTTGGCGAGCAGTACTTC. Translating it yields CASSFGEQYF.

The chain employs TRBV6-6 and TRBJ2-7; 9 bases map to TRBD1. V shed 5 bases and J 5 bases; nucleotides not matched to a gene: 10. This CDR3 is 15 amino acids long. Germline CDR1 reads MNHNY; CDR2 reads SVGAGI (reference sequence). The CDR3 nucleotides are TGTGCCAGCAGTCCGCCGAGGGACAGGGAGCACGAGCAGTACTTC. Translating gives CASSPPRDREHEQYF.

The rearrangement links TRBV20-1 to TRBJ2-1; the match to TRBD2 covers 12 bases. The germline gives CDR1 DFQATT, CDR2 SNEGSKA (reference sequence). J gave up 4 bases and V 0 bases, and 7 bases lay outside the gene matches. This CDR3 comprises 17 residues. CDR3 in DNA: TGCAGTGCTAGAGATCCCAAGACTAGCGGGAGTTACAATGAGCAGTTCTTC. Its translation is CSARDPKTSGSYNEQFF.

The V gene is TRBV30, the J gene TRBJ2-7, with 8 bases lining up with TRBD1. Germline loops: CDR1 GTSNPN, CDR2 SVGIG (reference sequence). CDR3 length: 13 amino acids. V was clipped by 4 bases and J by 0 bases; unmatched bases: 2. CDR3 loop: CAWNRGISYEQYF. CDR3 sequence (DNA): TGTGCCTGGAACAGGGGGATCTCCTACGAGCAGTACTTC.

The chain couples TRBV14 to TRBJ1-1; D remains unclear. V shed 0 bases and J shed 3 bases, with 5 bases lying between them. CDR1 SGHDN and CDR2 FVKESK come from the germline V gene. The CDR3 contains 13 residues. The CDR3 is CASSQDLDTEAFF. In nucleotides, the CDR3 is TGTGCCAGCAGCCAAGATCTTGACACTGAAGCTTTCTTT. The full variable domain, with the rest looked up from reference TRBV14 and TRBJ1-1, is EAGVTQFPSHSVIEKGQTVTLRCDPISGHDNLYWYRRVMGKEIKFLLHFVKESKQDESGMPNNRFLAERTGGTYSTLKVQPAELEDSGVYFCASSQDLDTEAFFGQGTRLTVV.

The chain recombines TRBV7-2 with TRBJ2-1, with TRBD2 identical over 13 bases. This CDR3 spans 15 amino acids. Germline V gene lookup returns CDR1 SGHTA and CDR2 FQGNSA. The trim removed 6 bases at V and 5 bases at J, leaving 4 bases unmatched. The CDR3 protein is CASRQLAGGDNEQFF. CDR3 sequence (DNA): TGTGCCAGCAGACAACTAGCGGGGGGGGACAATGAGCAGTTCTTC.

This rearrangement joins TRBV5-1 to TRBJ1-1, with D possibly being TRBD1 (6 bases). The CDR3 is made up of 14 amino acids. Germline V CDR1 and CDR2: SGHRS, YFSETQ. V was pared by 6 bases and J by 4 bases, with 16 bases between. The CDR3 loop reads CASTQQGLRTEAFF. The CDR3 bases are TGCGCCAGCACACAACAGGGATTGCGCACTGAAGCTTTCTTT.

The chain carries TRBV6-1 and TRBJ2-1; D unresolved. CDR1 and CDR2 (germline): MNHNS, SASEGT. The CDR3 length is 12 residues. V lost 8 bases to trimming and J lost 0 bases, with 5 bases between them. The CDR3 region is CASAISYNEQFF. DNA of the CDR3: TGTGCCAGCGCGATCTCCTACAATGAGCAGTTCTTC.